This record covers a single TCR beta chain. The V end lost 7 bases, the J end lost 6 bases, and 15 bases lay between the germline ends. The CDR3 totals 14 residues. The germline gives CDR1 MNHNY, CDR2 SVGAGI (reference sequence). Authors' data handling: From reference gene primer amplification, estimates of nucleated cell counts were derived. The assay was immunoSEQ multiplex PCR, and TCRdb's table has in-frame clones only and misses some. From that table come the V and J calls and clone size; the DNA was used to work out D and trimming. The repertoire consists of around 150,000 clones, with over 75% occurring once and the leading ten covering 9.5% to 13%. The data are from a study of blood T cell repertoires in COVID-19. Overall study: Specimens from acute and convalescent COVID-19 originated in the United States, Italy and Spain. In each case, the material was cDNA or gDNA derived from T cells, B-cell-depleted T cells, or PBMCs.

The TCR comes from a human donor in a cohort sampled during active COVID-19. The sample comprised peripheral blood. The chain links TRBV6-6 to TRBJ2-2, with a weak D call TRBD2 (5 bases). The CDR3 DNA reads TGTGCCAGCATCACGACTAAGGGCGCCGGGGAGCTGTTTTTT. Amino acids: CASITTKGAGELFF.